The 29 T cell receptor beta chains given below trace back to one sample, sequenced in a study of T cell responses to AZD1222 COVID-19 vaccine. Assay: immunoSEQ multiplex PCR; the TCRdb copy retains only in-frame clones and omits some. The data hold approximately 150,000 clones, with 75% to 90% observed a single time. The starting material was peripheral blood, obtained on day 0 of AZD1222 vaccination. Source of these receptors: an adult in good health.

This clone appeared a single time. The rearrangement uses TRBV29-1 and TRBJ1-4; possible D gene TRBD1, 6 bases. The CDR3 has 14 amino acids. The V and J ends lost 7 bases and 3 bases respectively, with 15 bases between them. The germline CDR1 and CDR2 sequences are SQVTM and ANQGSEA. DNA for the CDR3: TGCAGCGCGGGGGCAGGGGAGGCTAATGAAAAACTGTTTTTT. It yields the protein CSAGAGEANEKLFF. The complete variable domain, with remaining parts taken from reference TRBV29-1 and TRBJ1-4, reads SAVISQKPSRDICQRGTSLTIQCQVDSQVTMMFWYRQQPGQSLTLIATANQGSEATYESGFVIDKFPISRPNLTFSTLTVSNMSPEDSSIYLCSAGAGEANEKLFFGSGTQLSVL.

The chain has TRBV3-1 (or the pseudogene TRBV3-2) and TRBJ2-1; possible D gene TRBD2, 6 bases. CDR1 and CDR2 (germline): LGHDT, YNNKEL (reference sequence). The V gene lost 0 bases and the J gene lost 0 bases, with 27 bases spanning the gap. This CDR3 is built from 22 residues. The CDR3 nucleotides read TGTGCCAGCAGCCAAGATCCGACAATCGGGGGAGAGGCGGTTGGCTCCTACAATGAGCAGTTCTTC. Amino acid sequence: CASSQDPTIGGEAVGSYNEQFF.

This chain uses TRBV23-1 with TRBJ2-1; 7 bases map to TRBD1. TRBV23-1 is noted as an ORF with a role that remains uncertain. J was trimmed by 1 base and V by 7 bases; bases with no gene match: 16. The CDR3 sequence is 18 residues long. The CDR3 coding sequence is TGCGCCAGCACCTCCCCCAAGGGGGCGAGTATATCCTACAATGAGCAGTTCTTC. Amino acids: CASTSPKGASISYNEQFF.

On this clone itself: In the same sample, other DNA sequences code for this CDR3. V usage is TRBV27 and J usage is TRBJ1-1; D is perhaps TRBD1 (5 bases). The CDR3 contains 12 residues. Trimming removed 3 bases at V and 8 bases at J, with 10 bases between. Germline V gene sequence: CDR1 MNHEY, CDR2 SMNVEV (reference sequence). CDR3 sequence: CASSFLGTEAFF. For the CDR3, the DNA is TGTGCCAGCAGTTTTCTGGGGACGGAAGCTTTCTTT.

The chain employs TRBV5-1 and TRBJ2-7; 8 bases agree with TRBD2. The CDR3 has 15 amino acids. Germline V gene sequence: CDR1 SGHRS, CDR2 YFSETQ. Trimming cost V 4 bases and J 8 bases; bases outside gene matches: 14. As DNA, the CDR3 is TGCGCCAGCAGCGACCGGGAGGGCCGCGTCAGCAAGCAGTACTTC. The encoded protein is CASSDREGRVSKQYF.

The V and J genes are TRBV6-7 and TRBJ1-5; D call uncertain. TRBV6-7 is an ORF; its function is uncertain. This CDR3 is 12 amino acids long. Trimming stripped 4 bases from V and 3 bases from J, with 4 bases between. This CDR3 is CASSFYNQPQHF. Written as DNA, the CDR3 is TGTGCCAGCAGTTTCTACAATCAGCCCCAGCATTTT.

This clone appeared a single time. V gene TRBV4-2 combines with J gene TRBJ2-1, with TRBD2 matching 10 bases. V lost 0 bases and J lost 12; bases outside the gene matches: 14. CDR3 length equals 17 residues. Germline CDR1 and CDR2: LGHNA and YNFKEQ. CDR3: CASSQDWTSGGAGGQFF. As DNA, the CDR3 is TGTGCCAGCAGCCAAGATTGGACTAGCGGAGGGGCGGGAGGGCAGTTCTTC.

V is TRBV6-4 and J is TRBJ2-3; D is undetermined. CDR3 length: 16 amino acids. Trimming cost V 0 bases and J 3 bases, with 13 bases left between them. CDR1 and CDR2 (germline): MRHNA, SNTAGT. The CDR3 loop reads CASSDSYGVRTDTQYF. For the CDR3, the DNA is TGTGCCAGCAGTGACTCGTATGGGGTTCGGACAGATACGCAGTATTTT.

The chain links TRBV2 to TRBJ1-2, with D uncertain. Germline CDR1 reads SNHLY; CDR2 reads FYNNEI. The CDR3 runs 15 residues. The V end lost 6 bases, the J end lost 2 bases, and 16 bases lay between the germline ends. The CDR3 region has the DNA TGTGCCAGCAGCCCAGTAAGGGCCCCCAACTATGGCTACACCTTC. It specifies CASSPVRAPNYGYTF.

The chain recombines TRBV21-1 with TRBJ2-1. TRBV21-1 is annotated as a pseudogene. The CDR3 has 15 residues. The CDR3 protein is CASSSVKSNNNEQFF. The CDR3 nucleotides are TGTGCCAGCAGCAGCGTAAAATCCAACAACAATGAGCAGTTCTTC.

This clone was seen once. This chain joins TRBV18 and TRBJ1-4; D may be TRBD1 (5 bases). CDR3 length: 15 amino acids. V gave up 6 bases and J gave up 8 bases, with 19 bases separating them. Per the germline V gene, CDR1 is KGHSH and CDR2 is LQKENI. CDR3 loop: CASSLIEGPREKLFF. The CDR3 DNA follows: TGTGCCAGCTCCCTAATAGAGGGGCCTAGAGAAAAACTGTTTTTT.

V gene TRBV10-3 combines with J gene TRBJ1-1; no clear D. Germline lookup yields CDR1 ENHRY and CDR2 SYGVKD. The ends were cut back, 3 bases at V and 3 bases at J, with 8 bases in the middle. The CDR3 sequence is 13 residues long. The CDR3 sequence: CAISDGRDTEAFF. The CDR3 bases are TGTGCCATCAGTGATGGGCGCGACACTGAAGCTTTCTTT.

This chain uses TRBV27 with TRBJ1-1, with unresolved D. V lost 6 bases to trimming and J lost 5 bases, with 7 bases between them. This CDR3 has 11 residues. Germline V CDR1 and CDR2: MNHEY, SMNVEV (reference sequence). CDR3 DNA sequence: TGTGCCAGCAGGTCGGGGACTGAAGCTTTCTTT. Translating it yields CASRSGTEAFF.

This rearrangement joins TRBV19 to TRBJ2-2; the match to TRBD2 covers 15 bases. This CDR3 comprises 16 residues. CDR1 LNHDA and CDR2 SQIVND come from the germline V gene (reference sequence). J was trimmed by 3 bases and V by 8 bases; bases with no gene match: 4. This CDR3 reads CASLGTSGRYTGELFF. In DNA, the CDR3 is TGTGCCAGTCTCGGGACTAGCGGGAGGTACACCGGGGAGCTGTTTTTT.

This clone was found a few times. CDR3 sequence reads: CASSIAGAKGYAFF. DNA for the CDR3: TGTGCCAGTAGTATAGCAGGGGCGAAGGGGTATGCTTTCTTT. The chain has TRBV19 and TRBJ1-1, with TRBD1 as a possible D gene (6 bases). Between the trimmed V and J ends, which lost 1 base and 11 bases, there was a span of 17 bases. Looked up from germline, CDR1 is LNHDA and CDR2 is SQIVND (reference sequence). The CDR3 spans 14 residues. The full variable domain, with the rest looked up from reference TRBV19 and TRBJ1-1, is DGGITQSPKYLFRKEGQNVTLSCEQNLNHDAMYWYRQDPGQGLRLIYYSQIVNDFQKGDIAEGYSVSREKKESFPLTVTSAQKNPTAFYLCASSIAGAKGYAFFGQGTRLTVV.

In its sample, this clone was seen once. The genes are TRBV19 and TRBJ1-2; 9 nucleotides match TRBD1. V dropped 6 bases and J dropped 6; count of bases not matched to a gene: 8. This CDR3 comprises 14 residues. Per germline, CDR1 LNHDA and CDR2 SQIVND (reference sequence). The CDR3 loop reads CASSYLDRGHGYTF. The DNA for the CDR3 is TGTGCCAGTAGCTACCTGGACAGGGGTCATGGCTACACCTTC.

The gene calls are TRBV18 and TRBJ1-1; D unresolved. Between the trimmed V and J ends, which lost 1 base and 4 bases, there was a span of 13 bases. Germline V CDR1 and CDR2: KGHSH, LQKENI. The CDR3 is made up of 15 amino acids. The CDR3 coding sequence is TGTGCCAGCTCACCACTGGAGACTGGCAGCACTGAAGCTTTCTTT. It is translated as CASSPLETGSTEAFF.

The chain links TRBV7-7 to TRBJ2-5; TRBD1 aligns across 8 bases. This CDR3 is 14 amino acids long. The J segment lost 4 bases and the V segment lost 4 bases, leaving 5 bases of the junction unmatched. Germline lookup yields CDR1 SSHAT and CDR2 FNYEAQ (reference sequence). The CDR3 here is CASSSGQGRETQYF. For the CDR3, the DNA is TGTGCCAGCAGCTCCGGACAGGGTAGAGAGACCCAGTACTTC.

In nucleotides, the CDR3 is TGCGCCAGCAGTGGTGTGGGAAAACATAGCGGGAGAAGGTACGAGCAGTACTTC. It translates to CASSGVGKHSGRRYEQYF. The V call is TRBV10-2, the J call TRBJ2-7; 9 bases fit TRBD2. CDR3 length: 18 residues. Germline V gene data show CDR1 as WSHSY and CDR2 as SAAADI. Trimming at V came to 4 bases and at J to 4 bases, leaving 17 bases not matched to a gene.

As DNA, the CDR3 is TGTGCCAGCAGTGAAGAGGCGAATTTAGCCAAAAACATTCAGTACTTC. It encodes CASSEEANLAKNIQYF. The V call is TRBV2, the J call TRBJ2-4, with D uncertain. The V and J ends lost 1 base and 0 bases respectively, with 10 bases between them. Germline V lookup: CDR1 SNHLY, CDR2 FYNNEI. This CDR3 spans 16 amino acids.

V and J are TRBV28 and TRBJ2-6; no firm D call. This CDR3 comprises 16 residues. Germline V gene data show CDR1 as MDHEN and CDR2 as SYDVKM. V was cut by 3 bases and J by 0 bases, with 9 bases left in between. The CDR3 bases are TGTGCCAGCAGTTTCCTGTCGAGCTCTGGGGCCAACGTCCTGACTTTC. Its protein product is CASSFLSSSGANVLTF.

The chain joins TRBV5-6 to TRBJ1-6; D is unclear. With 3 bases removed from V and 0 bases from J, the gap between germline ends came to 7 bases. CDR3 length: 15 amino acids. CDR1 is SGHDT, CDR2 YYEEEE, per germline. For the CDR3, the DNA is TGTGCCAGCAGCTGGACTCTCTCCTATAATTCACCCCTCCACTTT. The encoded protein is CASSWTLSYNSPLHF. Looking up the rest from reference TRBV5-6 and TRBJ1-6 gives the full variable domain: DAGVTQSPTHLIKTRGQQVTLRCSPKSGHDTVSWYQQALGQGPQFIFQYYEEEERQRGNFPDRFSGHQFPNYSSELNVNALLLGDSALYLCASSWTLSYNSPLHFGNGTRLTVT.

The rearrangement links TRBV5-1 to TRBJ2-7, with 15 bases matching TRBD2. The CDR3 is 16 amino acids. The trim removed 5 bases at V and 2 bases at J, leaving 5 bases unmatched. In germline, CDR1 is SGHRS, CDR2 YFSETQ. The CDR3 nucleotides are TGCGCCAGCAGTCCCGGGACTAGCGGGAGGACCTACGAGCAGTACTTC. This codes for CASSPGTSGRTYEQYF.

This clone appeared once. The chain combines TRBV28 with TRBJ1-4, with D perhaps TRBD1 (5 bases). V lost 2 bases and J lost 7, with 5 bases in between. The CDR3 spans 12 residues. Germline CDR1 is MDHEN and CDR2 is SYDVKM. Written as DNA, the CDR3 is TGTGCCAGCAGTTTAAGGGGTGAAAAACTGTTTTTT. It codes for CASSLRGEKLFF.

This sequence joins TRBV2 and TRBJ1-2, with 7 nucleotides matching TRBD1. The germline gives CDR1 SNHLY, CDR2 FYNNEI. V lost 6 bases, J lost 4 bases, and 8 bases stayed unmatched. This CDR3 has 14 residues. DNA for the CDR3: TGTGCCAGCAGCCAAACGGGACAGTTCTATGGCTACACCTTC. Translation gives CASSQTGQFYGYTF.

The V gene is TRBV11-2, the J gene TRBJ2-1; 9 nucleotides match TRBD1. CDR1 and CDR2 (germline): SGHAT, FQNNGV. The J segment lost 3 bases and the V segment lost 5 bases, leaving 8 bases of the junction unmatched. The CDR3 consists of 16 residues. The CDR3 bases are TGTGCCAGCAGCCAAGCCCGACAGGGGGGCTACAATGAGCAGTTCTTC. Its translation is CASSQARQGGYNEQFF.

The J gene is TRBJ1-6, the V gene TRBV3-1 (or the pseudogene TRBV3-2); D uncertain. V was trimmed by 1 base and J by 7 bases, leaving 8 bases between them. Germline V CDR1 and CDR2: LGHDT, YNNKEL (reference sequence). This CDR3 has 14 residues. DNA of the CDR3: TGTGCCAGCAGCCAAGGTCACCTGAATTCACCCCTCCACTTT. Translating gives CASSQGHLNSPLHF.

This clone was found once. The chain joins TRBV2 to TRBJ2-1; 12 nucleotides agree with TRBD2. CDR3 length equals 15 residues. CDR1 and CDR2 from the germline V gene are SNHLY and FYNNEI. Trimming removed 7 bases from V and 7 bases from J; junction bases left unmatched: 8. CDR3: CASTPRLAGVNEQFF. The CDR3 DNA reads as TGTGCCAGCACCCCTAGACTAGCGGGAGTTAATGAGCAGTTCTTC.

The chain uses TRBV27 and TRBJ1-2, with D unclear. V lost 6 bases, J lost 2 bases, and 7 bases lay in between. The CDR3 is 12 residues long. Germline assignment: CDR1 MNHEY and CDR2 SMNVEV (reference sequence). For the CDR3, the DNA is TGTGCCAGCAGGGAGCGGAACTATGGCTACACCTTC. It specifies CASRERNYGYTF.